This passage covers 2 T cell receptor beta chains from one sample sequenced in a study of T cells after posttransplantation cyclophosphamide. Control samples came 1 year after myeloablative marrow transplants with methotrexate plus calcineurin inhibitor. Libraries were prepared by immunoSEQ multiplex PCR; TCRdb keeps only in-frame clonotypes and omits some of them. The sample records 15,000 to 20,000 clones, 65% to 85% being singletons. This sample comprised PBMCs, obtained roughly 470 days after allogeneic stem cell transplant with calcineurin inhibitor and methotrexate. These receptors originate from a male patient in his thirties who received an allogeneic stem cell transplant from an unrelated donor, was CMV-positive, and had acute and chronic GVHD. Some T cells may arise from the graft donor.

Here the CDR3 DNA reads TGTGCCAGCTCACCTCGGTTGGAGGGATTGAACACTGAAGCTTTCTTT. Its protein is CASSPRLEGLNTEAFF. J is TRBJ1-1 and V is TRBV18; D remains unclear. Germline V lookup: CDR1 KGHSH, CDR2 LQKENI. V dropped 3 bases and J dropped 0 bases, with 14 bases sitting between them. This CDR3 spans 16 amino acids.

This rearrangement joins TRBV7-8 to TRBJ1-5; weak D call: TRBD1 (5 bases). The CDR3 has 16 amino acids. Germline CDR1 SGHVS, CDR2 FQNEAQ. Between the trimmed V and J ends, which lost 5 bases and 2 bases, there was a span of 16 bases. The CDR3 nucleotides are TGTGCCAGCAGCCTCAGGGAAACGGGGGGCAATCAGCCCCAGCATTTT. Residues: CASSLRETGGNQPQHF. Using reference TRBV7-8 and TRBJ1-5 for the parts outside the CDR3, the full variable domain is GAGVSQSPRYKVAKRGQDVALRCDPISGHVSLFWYQQALGQGPEFLTYFQNEAQLDKSGLPSDRFFAERPEGSVSTLKIQRTQQEDSAVYLCASSLRETGGNQPQHFGDGTRLSIL.